Here is one TCR beta chain with its context. Its recognized antigen is unknown. Within one base of it there is no much larger clone, and no base qualities were kept. Counted from cysteine to phenylalanine, this CDR3 has 11 amino acids. Of all the DNA, just the CDR3 is kept, 33 bases in frame from base 1. For CDR1 and CDR2, the germline V gene (reference sequence) lists SGHNT and YYREEE. V sheds 5 bases and J sheds 8 bases, leaving 10 bases between their ends. This specimen belongs to a study of blood T cell repertoires in COVID-19 (dated by TCRdb to the early 2020s). Some background on the complete study: Collaborator samples came from the United States, Italy and Spain and covered acute and convalescent phases of COVID-19. The prospective study material was composed of cDNA or gDNA derived from T cells, B-cell-depleted T cells, or PBMCs. Deeply sampled blood TCRbeta repertoires from subjects exposed to, actively infected with, or recovered from COVID-19 were included in the dataset. The repertoires were made available in a free public database intended to serve as a resource for research on the immune response to SARS-CoV-2. Samples were obtained from the ongoing ImmuneRACE study (first 160 participants) and from 1,000 to 1,500 subjects provided by 6 global collaborators. The sample metadata nearly always contained a de-identified subject ID, COVID-19 status, age in years and sex. HLA class I and class II types, where available, came from metadata supplied by the sample provider rather than from assay-based typing.

TCRbeta CDR3 regions were amplified from genomic DNA by means of the immunoSEQ Assay, a bias-controlled multiplex PCR. As for the authors' bioinformatics: The number of nucleated cells in each sample was estimated by amplification of reference gene primers within the assay. To quantify the absolute abundance of each unique TCRbeta CDR3 rearrangement, sequence reads were collapsed and filtered. For each sample, productive Simpson clonality was calculated by taking the square root of Simpson's diversity index across productive rearrangements. Entries here come from immuneACCESS through TCRdb and include only in-frame sequences with V and J called. Some clones fail to appear in such tables; in the studies checked, an unresolved V gene covers under half of the shortfall, and the cause of the remainder is unknown. V and J calls plus clone size are reproduced from that table; the DNA served to infer D and trimming. Here the sample has about 260,000 clones; more than 75% occur a single time. The top ten clones comprise 2% to 2.5% of the sample.

Participants in the prospective study were aged roughly 18 to 100 years, lived in over 20 United States geographic areas, and enrolled through a virtual design. In the prospective study, participants were assigned to cohorts based on the clinical history participants reported in a screening survey and a study questionnaire. Recovered participants in ImmuneRACE Cohort 3 were defined as having two consecutive negative NP/OP PCR tests, clearance from a healthcare professional, or resolution of symptoms. Each participant in the prospective study had whole blood, serum and a nasopharyngeal or oropharyngeal swab collected by mobile phlebotomists. Additional blood draws and questionnaires over an approximately two-month period could optionally be provided by prospective study participants. Prospective study blood samples were shipped either frozen or at room temperature before DNA extraction. Results the study describes overall, beyond this receptor: The amount of clinical and demographic metadata varied by source and participant and was provided uncurated.

Sequenced: PBMCs or T cells enriched from blood (not recorded which). The chain is assembled from TRBV5-4 and TRBJ1-2, and TRBD1 may be the D gene, going by 5 matching bases. This receptor was taken from a woman aged 45-65 years who had recovered from COVID-19. The CDR3 protein is CASRGRVGYTF. The DNA reads TGTGCCAGCAGGGGCAGGGTCGGCTACACCTTC.